The present T cell receptor (beta chain) was sequenced within a study of beta chain features in type 1 diabetes. Study context: Sorted cells from all samples, numbering 107,917,701, were examined. Regarding the study as a whole: Because the template was cDNA, high-expressing cells might be over-represented. Shorter templates might be favored by PCR, and equally so in patients and in controls.

The CDR3 contains 16 residues. CDR1 SGHDT and CDR2 YYEEEE come from the germline V gene. Trimming shortened V by 7 bases and J by 0 bases, and 17 bases separated the two germline ends. Details on this clone: What it binds is unknown.

The authors reverse transcribed all of the isolated RNA, so sequencing captured expressed TCRB transcripts. Libraries were prepared by immunoSEQ multiplex PCR; TCRdb keeps only in-frame clonotypes and omits some of them. The sample lists roughly 300,000 clones; 8% were seen once. The clonotype was recovered from a woman in her late teens or twenties in good health. Sequencing used central memory CD4+ T cells from blood. V is TRBV5-6 and J is TRBJ2-1; maybe TRBD2 (6 bases). The CDR3, as DNA: TGTGCCAGCCACACAGCGGGCGGAAGCTCCTACAATGAGCAGTTCTTC. This sequence encodes CASHTAGGSSYNEQFF.